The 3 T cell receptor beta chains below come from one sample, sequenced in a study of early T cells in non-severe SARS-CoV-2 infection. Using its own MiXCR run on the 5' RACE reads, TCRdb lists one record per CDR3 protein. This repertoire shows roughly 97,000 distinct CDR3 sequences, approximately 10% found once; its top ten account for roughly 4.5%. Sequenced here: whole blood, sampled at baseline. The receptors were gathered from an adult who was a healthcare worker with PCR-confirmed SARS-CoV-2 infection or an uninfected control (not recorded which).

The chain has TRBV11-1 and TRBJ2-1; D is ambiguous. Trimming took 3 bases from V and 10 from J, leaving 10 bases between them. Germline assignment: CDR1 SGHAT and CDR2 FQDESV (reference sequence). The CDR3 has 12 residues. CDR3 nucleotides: TGTGCCAGCAGCTTCAGAGCCAGCGAGCAGTTCTTC. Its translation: CASSFRASEQFF.

This CDR3 reads CASSLMTEQFF. The CDR3 nucleotides are TGTGCCAGCAGTTTAATGACTGAGCAGTTCTTC. The chain has TRBV12-3 or TRBV12-4 and TRBJ2-1; D is undetermined. Trimming removed 2 bases at V and 9 bases at J, with 5 bases between. The CDR3 runs 11 residues.

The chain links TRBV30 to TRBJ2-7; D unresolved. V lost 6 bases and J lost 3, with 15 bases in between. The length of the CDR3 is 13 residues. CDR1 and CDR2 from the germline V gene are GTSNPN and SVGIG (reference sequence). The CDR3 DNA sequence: TGTGCCTGCAACCCGGGCGGAATCTACGAGCAGTACTTC. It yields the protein CACNPGGIYEQYF.